These 14 T cell receptor beta chains were sequenced from one sample in a study of T cell changes during pregnancy in multiple sclerosis. Clones were read by immunoSEQ multiplex PCR, and TCRdb kept only the in-frame ones, dropping some. The data show tens of thousands of clones, 92% seen once. Source: CD4+ T cells from peripheral blood mononuclear cells, taken after pregnancy. Receptors were obtained from a female donor with multiple sclerosis, enrolled in a pregnancy study.

The V gene is TRBV5-1, the J gene TRBJ2-5, with 9 bases that match TRBD1. CDR1 is SGHRS and CDR2 is YFSETQ in the germline V gene. The V segment lost 5 bases and the J segment 1 base; nucleotides outside the gene matches: 3. The CDR3 is 14 amino acids. DNA for the CDR3: TGCGCCAGCAGGGGGACAGGGTCCCAAGAGACCCAGTACTTC. It codes for CASRGTGSQETQYF. The full variable domain, with the rest looked up from reference TRBV5-1 and TRBJ2-5, is KAGVTQTPRYLIKTRGQQVTLSCSPISGHRSVSWYQQTPGQGLQFLFEYFSETQRNKGNFPGRFSGRQFSNSRSEMNVSTLELGDSALYLCASRGTGSQETQYFGPGTRLLVL.

CDR3 in amino acids: CASRGNRDHSGADGDEQFF. CDR3 DNA sequence: TGTGCCAGCAGAGGGAATCGGGACCATAGCGGGGCGGATGGGGATGAGCAGTTCTTC. The chain links TRBV9 to TRBJ2-1; 8 nucleotides align to TRBD2. Per the germline V gene, CDR1 is SGDLS and CDR2 is YYNGEE. The V segment lost 5 bases and the J segment 8 bases; nucleotides outside the gene matches: 24. This CDR3 has 19 amino acids.

The gene calls are TRBV19 and TRBJ1-2; D is possibly TRBD1 (5 bases). The V gene's germline CDR1 is LNHDA and CDR2 SQIVND (reference sequence). V was pared by 2 bases and J by 6 bases, with 13 bases between. This CDR3 is 14 amino acids long. CDR3 in amino acids: CASSISATDNGYTF. CDR3 coding DNA: TGTGCCAGTAGTATATCCGCGACAGATAATGGCTACACCTTC.

The rearrangement uses TRBV14 and TRBJ1-2, with D perhaps TRBD1 (6 bases). Deletions cut 4 bases from V and 8 bases from J, with 14 bases between. The CDR3 has 13 amino acids. CDR1 is SGHDN and CDR2 is FVKESK in the germline V gene. The CDR3 region is CASSRLQGDGYTF. The CDR3, as DNA: TGTGCCAGCAGCCGTCTACAGGGAGACGGCTACACCTTC.

The chain uses TRBV25-1 and TRBJ2-3; possibly TRBD2 for D (6 bases). The CDR3 totals 17 residues. With 2 bases removed from V and 2 bases from J, the gap between germline ends came to 17 bases. CDR1 MGHDK and CDR2 SYGVNS come from the germline V gene. The CDR3 bases are TGTGCCAGCAGTGAAGTTAGAGGTGGGGGGACCACAGATACGCAGTATTTT. It yields the protein CASSEVRGGGTTDTQYF.

V and J are TRBV18 and TRBJ2-7; D call uncertain. V gave up 3 bases and J gave up 4 bases, with 19 bases separating them. CDR3 length: 16 residues. The germline V gene encodes CDR1 KGHSH and CDR2 LQKENI. The CDR3 bases are TGTGCCAGCTCACCGCCCGGTGGCAGGTTACTTTACGAGCAGTACTTC. Its translation: CASSPPGGRLLYEQYF.

This rearrangement joins TRBV9 to TRBJ2-3, with D tentatively TRBD2 (6 bases). This CDR3 has 16 residues. The V end was cut by 4 bases, the J end by 0 bases, with 15 bases between. The germline V gene encodes CDR1 SGDLS and CDR2 YYNGEE. The CDR3 here is CASSTRAGTSTDTQYF. The CDR3 nucleotides read TGTGCCAGCAGCACGCGAGCGGGTACTAGCACAGATACGCAGTATTTT.

V and J are TRBV9 and TRBJ2-5; 8 positions match TRBD2. This CDR3 is 14 amino acids long. Per germline, CDR1 SGDLS and CDR2 YYNGEE. J was trimmed by 2 bases and V by 3 bases; bases with no gene match: 3. CDR3 nucleotide sequence: TGTGCCAGCAGCGCCGGGGGGGGGCAAGAGACCCAGTACTTC. This gives the protein CASSAGGGQETQYF. Combining the CDR3 with reference TRBV9 and TRBJ2-5 gives the whole variable domain DSGVTQTPKHLITATGQRVTLRCSPRSGDLSVYWYQQSLDQGLQFLIQYYNGEERAKGNILERFSAQQFPDLHSELNLSSLELGDSALYFCASSAGGGQETQYFGPGTRLLVL.

The rearrangement uses TRBV9 and TRBJ1-4; a possible D gene is TRBD1 (5 bases). Germline V gives CDR1 SGDLS, CDR2 YYNGEE. Trimming removed 0 bases from V and 5 bases from J, with 11 bases in between. The CDR3 has 15 residues. CDR3 coding DNA: TGTGCCAGCAGCGTAGGTGAGACAGTAAATGAAAAACTGTTTTTT. Residues: CASSVGETVNEKLFF. The full variable domain, with the rest looked up from reference TRBV9 and TRBJ1-4, is DSGVTQTPKHLITATGQRVTLRCSPRSGDLSVYWYQQSLDQGLQFLIQYYNGEERAKGNILERFSAQQFPDLHSELNLSSLELGDSALYFCASSVGETVNEKLFFGSGTQLSVL.

The gene calls are TRBV11-1 and TRBJ2-7; no definite D call. V was trimmed by 0 bases and J by 4 bases, leaving 7 bases between them. There are 13 residues in the CDR3. Germline CDR1 SGHAT, CDR2 FQDESV (reference sequence). The CDR3 spells CASSLADKYEQYF. Here the CDR3 DNA reads TGTGCCAGCAGCTTAGCCGACAAATACGAGCAGTACTTC.

This rearrangement joins TRBV19 to TRBJ2-7, with 14 bases aligning to TRBD2. This CDR3 comprises 16 residues. Germline CDR1 reads LNHDA; CDR2 reads SQIVND (reference sequence). Trimming at V came to 3 bases and at J to 6 bases, leaving 7 bases not matched to a gene. DNA of the CDR3: TGTGCCAGTAGTATCGCGGGACTAGCGGGAGTTAGCGAGCAGTACTTC. Amino acid sequence: CASSIAGLAGVSEQYF. Full variable domain (remainder filled in from reference TRBV19 and TRBJ2-7): DGGITQSPKYLFRKEGQNVTLSCEQNLNHDAMYWYRQDPGQGLRLIYYSQIVNDFQKGDIAEGYSVSREKKESFPLTVTSAQKNPTAFYLCASSIAGLAGVSEQYFGPGTRLTVT.

V is TRBV19 and J is TRBJ1-4; 7 bases agree with TRBD1. V lost 4 bases and J lost 8; bases outside the gene matches: 7. Germline CDR1 is LNHDA and CDR2 is SQIVND (reference sequence). The CDR3 covers 14 residues. CDR3 loop: CASSTGGTAEKLFF. For the CDR3, the DNA is TGTGCCAGTAGTACGGGGGGGACAGCCGAAAAACTGTTTTTT.

The J gene is TRBJ2-1, the V gene TRBV19; D is ambiguous. CDR1 LNHDA and CDR2 SQIVND come from the germline V gene (reference sequence). The V end was cut by 4 bases, the J end by 4 bases, with 5 bases between. The CDR3 is 12 amino acids. In nucleotides, the CDR3 is TGTGCCAGTAGTACGCGATACAATGAGCAGTTCTTC. Translating gives CASSTRYNEQFF.

The V gene is TRBV4-2, the J gene TRBJ2-3, with 9 bases that match TRBD2. V was pared by 4 bases and J by 0 bases, with 23 bases of the junction left unmatched. The CDR3 is 22 amino acids. Germline CDR1 reads LGHNA; CDR2 reads YNFKEQ. The CDR3 loop is CASSLRVAVKLAGPSSTDTQYF. The CDR3 nucleotides read TGTGCCAGCAGCCTTAGGGTTGCGGTTAAGCTAGCGGGACCATCTAGCACAGATACGCAGTATTTT.